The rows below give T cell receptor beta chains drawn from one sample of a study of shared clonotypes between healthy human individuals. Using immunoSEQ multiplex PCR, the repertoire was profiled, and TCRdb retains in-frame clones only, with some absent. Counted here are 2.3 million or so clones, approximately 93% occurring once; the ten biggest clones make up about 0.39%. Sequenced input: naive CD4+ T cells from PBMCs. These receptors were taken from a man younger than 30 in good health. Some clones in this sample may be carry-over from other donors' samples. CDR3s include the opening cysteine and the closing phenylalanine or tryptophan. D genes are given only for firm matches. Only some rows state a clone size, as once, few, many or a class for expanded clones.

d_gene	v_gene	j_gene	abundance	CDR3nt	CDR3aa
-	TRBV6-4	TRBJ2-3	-	TGTGCCAGCAGATCTTCGAATACGCAGTATTTT	CASRSSNTQYF
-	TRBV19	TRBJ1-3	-	TGTGCCAGTAGTCTTCAAGGGTCAGGAAACACCATATATTTT	CASSLQGSGNTIYF
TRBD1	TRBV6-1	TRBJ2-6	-	TGTGCCAGCAGTGAGTTACAGGGGGCTTGGGTTGGGGCCAACGTCCTGACTTTC	CASSELQGAWVGANVLTF
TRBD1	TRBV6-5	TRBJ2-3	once	TGTGCCAGCAGGGACAGGGGACCAGATACGCAGTATTTT	CASRDRGPDTQYF
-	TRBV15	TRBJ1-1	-	TGTGCCACCAGCAGAGATTATGCCTTAAACACTGAAGCTTTCTTT	CATSRDYALNTEAFF
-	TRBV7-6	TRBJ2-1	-	TGTGCCAGCAGCTTAGCGTCTACGGGCGGCTCCTACAATGAGCAGTTCTTC	CASSLASTGGSYNEQFF
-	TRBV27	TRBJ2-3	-	TGTGCCAGCAGTTTATCTTATCCGGTAGGATTGGGGAGCACAGATACGCAGTATTTT	CASSLSYPVGLGSTDTQYF
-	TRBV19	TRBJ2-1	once	TGTGCCAGTAGTCGCCGGGCTACCTACAATGAGCAGTTCTTC	CASSRRATYNEQFF
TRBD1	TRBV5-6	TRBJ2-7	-	TGTGCCAGCAGCCCCCAGGGGACAGGGAGGAACGAGCAGTACTTC	CASSPQGTGRNEQYF
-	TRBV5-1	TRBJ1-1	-	TGCGCCAGCAGCCAACAGGCTAACACTGAAGCTTTCTTT	CASSQQANTEAFF
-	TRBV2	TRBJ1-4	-	TGTGCCAGTAGCTCCGTCCCATTTTATGAAAAACTGTTTTTT	CASSSVPFYEKLFF
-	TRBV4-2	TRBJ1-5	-	TGTGCCAGCAGCCAAGAGGTAGGGAAAGTGCAAGCCCAGCATTTT	CASSQEVGKVQAQHF
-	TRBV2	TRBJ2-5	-	TGTGCCAGCAGTCGGGGGACGGATAAAGAGACCCAGTACTTC	CASSRGTDKETQYF
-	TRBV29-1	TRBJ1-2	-	TGCAGCGTTGAGGGGCAGGGTGGCGTGTATGGCTACACCTTC	CSVEGQGGVYGYTF
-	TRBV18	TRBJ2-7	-	TGTGCCAGCTCACGAGACGGTTCCTACGAGCAGTACTTC	CASSRDGSYEQYF
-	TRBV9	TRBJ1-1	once	TGTGCCAGCAGCCCCCGGGGTTTGGGAGAAATGAACACTGAAGCTTTCTTT	CASSPRGLGEMNTEAFF
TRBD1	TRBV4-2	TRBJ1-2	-	TGTGCCAGCAGCCAAGGTCGTACAGGGGGCGTGGGCTACACCTTC	CASSQGRTGGVGYTF
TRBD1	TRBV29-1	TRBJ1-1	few	TGCAGCGTTGAGTACAGGGGGCTCGAGAACACTGAAGCTTTCTTT	CSVEYRGLENTEAFF
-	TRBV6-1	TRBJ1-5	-	TGTGCCAGCAGACCGGCGGGTCTATATCAGCCCCAGCATTTT	CASRPAGLYQPQHF
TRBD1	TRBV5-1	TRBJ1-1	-	TGCGCCAGTCTTACAGGGGCAGGTGGCACTGAAGCTTTCTTT	CASLTGAGGTEAFF
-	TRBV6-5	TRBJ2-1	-	TGTGCCAGCAGTTCCCGGGACTCGAGCTCCTACAATGAGCAGTTCTTC	CASSSRDSSSYNEQFF
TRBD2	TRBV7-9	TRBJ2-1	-	TGTGCCAGCAGCGCCCTCGGGAGGCACGATGAGCAGTTCTTC	CASSALGRHDEQFF
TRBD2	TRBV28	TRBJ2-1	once	TGTGCCAGCAGCCTAGCGGGAGGCTACAATGAGCAGTTCTTC	CASSLAGGYNEQFF
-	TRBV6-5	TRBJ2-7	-	TGTGCCAGCAGTACCGGGTACGAGCAGTACTTC	CASSTGYEQYF
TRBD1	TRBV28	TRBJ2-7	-	TGTGCCAGCACCCGGGACAGCTCCTACGAGCAGTACTTC	CASTRDSSYEQYF
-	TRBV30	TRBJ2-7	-	TGTGCCTGGACCCGGCTGGGGCCCTACGAGCAGTACTTC	CAWTRLGPYEQYF
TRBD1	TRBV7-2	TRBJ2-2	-	TGTGCCAGCAGCACGAGACAGGGGGCGGTCACCGGGGAGCTGTTTTTT	CASSTRQGAVTGELFF
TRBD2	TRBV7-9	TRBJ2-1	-	TGTGCCTCCACCTCCGGGACTAGCGGCAAAGTTTATGAGCAGTTCTTC	CASTSGTSGKVYEQFF
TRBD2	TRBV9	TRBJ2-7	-	TGTGCCAGCAGCGTTTTAGCGGGAGCTGGGTACGAGCAGTACTTC	CASSVLAGAGYEQYF
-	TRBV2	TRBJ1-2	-	TGTGCCAGCAGTCCAGGGGTAGGTGGCTACACCTTC	CASSPGVGGYTF
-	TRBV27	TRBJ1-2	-	TGTGCCAGCAGTTTTATAGGGGGAGTTAGCTATGGCTACACCTTC	CASSFIGGVSYGYTF
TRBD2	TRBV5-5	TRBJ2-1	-	TGTGCCAGCAGCTTTTACCGACTAGCGGGAGCTGGGGAGCAGTTCTTC	CASSFYRLAGAGEQFF
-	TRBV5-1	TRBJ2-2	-	TGCGCCAGCAGCTTGGCTGCAGGGTACACCGGGGAGCTGTTTTTT	CASSLAAGYTGELFF
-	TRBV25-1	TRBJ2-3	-	TGTGCCAGCAGTGAATTGGCTAGCACAGATACGCAGTATTTT	CASSELASTDTQYF
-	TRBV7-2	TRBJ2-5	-	TGTGCCAGCAGCTTATTTTTAGGGGTCGTTTGGGAGACCCAGTACTTC	CASSLFLGVVWETQYF
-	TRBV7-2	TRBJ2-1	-	TGTGCCAGCAGCTTCGGCGGCCCTTACAATGAGCAGTTCTTC	CASSFGGPYNEQFF
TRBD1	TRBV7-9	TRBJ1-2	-	TGTGCCAGCAGCTTAGAGACAGGGGAGAGCTATGGCTACACCTTC	CASSLETGESYGYTF
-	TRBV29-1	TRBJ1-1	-	TGCAGCGTTGGCCATGTTGGGGGCACTGAAGCTTTCTTT	CSVGHVGGTEAFF
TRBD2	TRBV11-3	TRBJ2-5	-	TGTGCCAGCAGCGTCGGACTAGCGGGAGTTGAGACCCAGTACTTC	CASSVGLAGVETQYF
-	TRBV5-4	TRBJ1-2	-	TGTGCCAGCAGCTCCGGGACACCGCTAGGGTATGGCTACACCTTC	CASSSGTPLGYGYTF
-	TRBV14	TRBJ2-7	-	TGTGCCAGCAGTCAACTAGCCGGCGGCGACGAGCAGTACTTC	CASSQLAGGDEQYF
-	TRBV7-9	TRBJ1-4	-	TGTGCCAGCAGTCCCGGGACAACTAATGAAAAACTGTTTTTT	CASSPGTTNEKLFF
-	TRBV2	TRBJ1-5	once	TGTGCCAGCAGTGCTTCGAGTAGCAATCAGCCCCAGCATTTT	CASSASSSNQPQHF
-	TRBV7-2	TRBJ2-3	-	TGTGCCAGCAGCTTAGGTTGGGACGGTACGCAGTATTTT	CASSLGWDGTQYF
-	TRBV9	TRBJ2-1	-	TGTGCCAGCAGCGTAGGGACTCCTTCCTACAATGAGCAGTTCTTC	CASSVGTPSYNEQFF
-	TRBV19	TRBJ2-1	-	TGTGCCAGTAGTAGACCCACGGGTAAGCAGTTCTTC	CASSRPTGKQFF
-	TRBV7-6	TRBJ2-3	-	TGTGCCAGCATCCCCGGACCGGGGGGCACAGATACGCAGTATTTT	CASIPGPGGTDTQYF
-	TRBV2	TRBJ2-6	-	TGTGCCAGCAGAGGGGGGACGGGGGCCAACGTCCTGACTTTC	CASRGGTGANVLTF
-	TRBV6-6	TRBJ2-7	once	TGTGCCAGCAGTTACTCGGGACTTAAATCCTACGAGCAGTACTTC	CASSYSGLKSYEQYF
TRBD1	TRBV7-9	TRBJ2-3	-	TGTGCCAGCAGCAAAACAGGGGATCACACAGATACGCAGTATTTT	CASSKTGDHTDTQYF